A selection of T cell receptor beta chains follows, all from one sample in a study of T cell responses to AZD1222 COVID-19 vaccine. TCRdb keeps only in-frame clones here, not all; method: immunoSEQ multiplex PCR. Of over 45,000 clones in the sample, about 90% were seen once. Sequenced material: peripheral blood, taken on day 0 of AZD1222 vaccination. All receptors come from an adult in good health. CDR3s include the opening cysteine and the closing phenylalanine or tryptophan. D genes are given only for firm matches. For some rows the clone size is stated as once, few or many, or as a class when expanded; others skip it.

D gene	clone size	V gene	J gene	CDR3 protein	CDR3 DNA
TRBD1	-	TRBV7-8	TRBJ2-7	CASSSGWDSSYEQYF	TGTGCCAGCAGCTCAGGATGGGACAGTTCCTACGAGCAGTACTTC
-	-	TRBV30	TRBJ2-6	CAWAEGSGANVLTF	TGTGCCTGGGCGGAGGGCTCTGGGGCCAACGTCCTGACTTTC
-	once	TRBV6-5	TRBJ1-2	CASSRPYGYTF	TGTGCCAGTTCCAGGCCCTATGGCTACACCTTC
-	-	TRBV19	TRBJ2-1	CASSKASSYNEQFF	TGTGCCAGTAGTAAGGCGAGCTCCTACAATGAGCAGTTCTTC
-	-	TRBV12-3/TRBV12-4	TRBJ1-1	CASSFGGPEAFF	TGTGCCAGCAGTTTCGGGGGGCCTGAAGCTTTCTTT
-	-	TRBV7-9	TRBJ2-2	CASSPTGHTNTGELFF	TGTGCCAGCAGCCCTACGGGACATACGAACACCGGGGAGCTGTTTTTT
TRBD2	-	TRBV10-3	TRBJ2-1	CAISESQRGGPSNEQFF	TGTGCCATCAGTGAGTCCCAGCGGGGGGGCCCTAGCAATGAGCAGTTCTTC
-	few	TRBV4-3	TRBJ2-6	CASSQGQSGANVLTF	TGCGCCAGCAGCCAAGGTCAGTCTGGGGCCAACGTCCTGACTTTC
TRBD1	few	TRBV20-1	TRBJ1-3	CSASRPGTGVPSSGNTIYF	TGCAGTGCTAGTCGACCCGGGACAGGGGTCCCCAGCTCTGGAAACACCATATATTTT
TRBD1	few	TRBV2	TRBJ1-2	CASSGTGVGYTF	TGTGCCAGCAGTGGGACAGGGGTTGGCTACACCTTC
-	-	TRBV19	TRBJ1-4	CASSLSRAGENEKLFF	TGTGCCAGTAGTTTGAGTAGGGCAGGGGAAAATGAAAAACTGTTTTTT
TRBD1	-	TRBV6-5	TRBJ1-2	CASRGQGRGGYTF	TGTGCCAGCAGAGGACAGGGCAGAGGTGGCTACACCTTC
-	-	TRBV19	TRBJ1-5	CASSIYAGTTNQPQHF	TGTGCCAGTAGTATTTACGCAGGGACGACCAATCAGCCCCAGCATTTT
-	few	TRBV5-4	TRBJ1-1	CASSPAGARGNTEAFF	TGTGCCAGCAGCCCAGCAGGGGCCAGGGGGAACACTGAAGCTTTCTTT
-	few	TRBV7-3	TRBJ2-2	CASSLTGELFF	TGTGCCAGCAGCCTTACCGGGGAGCTGTTTTTT
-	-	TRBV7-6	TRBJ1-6	CASSLKGDSDSPLHF	TGTGCCAGCAGCTTAAAGGGTGATAGCGATTCACCCCTCCACTTT
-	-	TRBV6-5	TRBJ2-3	CASSYQGQGGGDTQYF	TGTGCCAGCAGTTACCAAGGACAGGGAGGGGGAGATACGCAGTATTTT
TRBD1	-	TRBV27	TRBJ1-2	CASATGDYGYTF	TGTGCCAGTGCGACAGGGGATTATGGCTACACCTTC
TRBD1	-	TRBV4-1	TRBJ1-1	CASSLSGTGGTEAFF	TGCGCCAGCAGCCTCTCCGGGACAGGGGGCACTGAAGCTTTCTTT
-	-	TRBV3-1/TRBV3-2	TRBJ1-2	CASSSSFQGDYGYTF	TGTGCCAGCAGCTCGTCCTTCCAGGGTGACTATGGCTACACCTTC
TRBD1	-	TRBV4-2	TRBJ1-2	CASSQGQNRGYGYTF	TGTGCCAGCAGCCAAGGTCAAAACAGGGGCTATGGCTACACCTTC
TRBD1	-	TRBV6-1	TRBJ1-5	CASSAPGTGGNQPQHF	TGTGCCAGCAGTGCCCCCGGGACAGGGGGCAATCAGCCCCAGCATTTT
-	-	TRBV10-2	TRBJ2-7	CASSERGTTYEQYF	TGCGCCAGCAGTGAGCGGGGAACTACCTACGAGCAGTACTTC
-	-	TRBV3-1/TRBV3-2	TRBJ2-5	CASSPRTGAGKGETQYF	TGTGCCAGCAGCCCAAGGACTGGGGCGGGGAAAGGGGAGACCCAGTACTTC
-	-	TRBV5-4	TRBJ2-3	CASSPPRGASDTQYF	TGTGCCAGCAGCCCCCCGAGGGGTGCGTCAGATACGCAGTATTTT
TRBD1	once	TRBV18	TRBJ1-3	CASSYTGGSGNTIYF	TGTGCCAGCTCATACACAGGGGGCTCTGGAAACACCATATATTTT